This T cell receptor (beta chain) was recorded in a study of blood T cell repertoires in COVID-19. Study-level information: From T cells, B-cell-depleted T cells, or PBMCs came the material, which was cDNA or gDNA.

Participant age was roughly 18 to 90 years, and participants resided in fewer than 25 US areas. TCRdb's table, derived via immunoSEQ multiplex PCR, lists solely in-frame clones and lacks some. This table has a few hundred thousand clones, around nine tenths appearing once. V shed 0 bases, J shed 2 bases, and the junction held 2 bases outside the gene matches. CDR3 length equals 15 residues. Germline CDR1 SGHRS, CDR2 YFSETQ. The clonotype comes from a woman between 45 and 65 years old with acute COVID-19. V usage is TRBV5-1 and J usage is TRBJ2-7; 10 nucleotides align to TRBD2. Sequenced: PBMCs or T cells enriched from blood (not recorded which). DNA of the CDR3: TGCGCCAGCAGCTTGGCTCTAGCGGGAGCCTACGAGCAGTACTTC. It encodes CASSLALAGAYEQYF. The complete variable domain, with remaining parts taken from reference TRBV5-1 and TRBJ2-7, reads KAGVTQTPRYLIKTRGQQVTLSCSPISGHRSVSWYQQTPGQGLQFLFEYFSETQRNKGNFPGRFSGRQFSNSRSEMNVSTLELGDSALYLCASSLALAGAYEQYFGPGTRLTVT.